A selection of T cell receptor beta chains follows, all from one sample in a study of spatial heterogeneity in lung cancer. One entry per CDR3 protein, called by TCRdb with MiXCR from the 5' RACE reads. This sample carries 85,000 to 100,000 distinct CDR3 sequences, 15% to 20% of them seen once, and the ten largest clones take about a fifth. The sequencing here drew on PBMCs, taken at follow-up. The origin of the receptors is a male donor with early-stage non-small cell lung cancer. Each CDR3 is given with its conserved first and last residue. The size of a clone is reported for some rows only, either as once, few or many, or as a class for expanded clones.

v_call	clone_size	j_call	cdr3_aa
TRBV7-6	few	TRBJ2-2	CASSFSTGNGGELFF
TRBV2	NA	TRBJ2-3	CASSLTGGATDTQYF
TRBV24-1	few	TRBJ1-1	CATSDSKGTEAFF
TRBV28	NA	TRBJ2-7	CASTLDGAYEQYF
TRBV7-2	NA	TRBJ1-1	CASSPLRGQGNTEAFF
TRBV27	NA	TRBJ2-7	CASSFRQGAYEQYF
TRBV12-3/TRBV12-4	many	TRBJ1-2	CASSFGGDRCSGHYGYTF
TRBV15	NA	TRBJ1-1	CATSIGHVTEAFF
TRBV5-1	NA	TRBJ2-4	CASSPQGDIQYF
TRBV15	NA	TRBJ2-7	CATSSAKGLLDGYEQYF
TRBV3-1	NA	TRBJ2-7	CASSQTNWEQYF
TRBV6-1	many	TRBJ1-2	CASSETALYGYTF
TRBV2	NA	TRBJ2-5	CASSPGQGETQYF
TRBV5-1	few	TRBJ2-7	CASDKTDYEQYF
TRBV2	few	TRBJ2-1	CASSERDRGDYYNEQFF
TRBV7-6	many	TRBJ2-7	CASSLISGTNNPYEQYF
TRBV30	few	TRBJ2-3	CAWSSTSGSIKDTQYF
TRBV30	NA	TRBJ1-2	CAFSRDRANYGYTF
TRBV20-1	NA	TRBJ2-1	CSAITGRSSYNEQFF
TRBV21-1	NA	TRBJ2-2	CASSGQHFTGELFF
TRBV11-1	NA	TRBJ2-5	CARSLDSKRPQYF
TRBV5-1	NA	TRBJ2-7	CASSSAGTAPYEQYF
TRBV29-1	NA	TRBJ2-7	CSVFFSSSEQYF
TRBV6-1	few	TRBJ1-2	CASNSGGQEYGYTF
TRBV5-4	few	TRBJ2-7	CASSLDPGGYEQYF
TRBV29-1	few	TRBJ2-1	CSVEELAGNYNEQFF
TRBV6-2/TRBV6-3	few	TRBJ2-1	CASRVSGRRLGEQFF
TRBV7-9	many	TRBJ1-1	CASSKGSVNTEAFF
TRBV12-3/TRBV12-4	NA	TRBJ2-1	CASSLVQGAINEQFF
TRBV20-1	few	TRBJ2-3	CSARDQDLRDPRDTQYF
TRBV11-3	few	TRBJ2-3	CASSTGTSGYTDTQYF
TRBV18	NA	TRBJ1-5	CASSPGQDQPQHF
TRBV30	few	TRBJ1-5	CAWSYTGVGQPQHF
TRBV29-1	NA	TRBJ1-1	CSVAKGRGGTEAFF
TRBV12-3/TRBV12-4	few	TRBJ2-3	CASRGLAGGPDTQYF
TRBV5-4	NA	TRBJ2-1	CAGSPLAGDKYNEQFF
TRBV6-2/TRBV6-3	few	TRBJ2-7	CASTSGGGFGDAEQYF
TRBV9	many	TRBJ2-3	CASSVEISTDTQYF
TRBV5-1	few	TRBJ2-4	CASSLNRGDIQYF
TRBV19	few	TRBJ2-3	CASSIWDAGTDTQYF
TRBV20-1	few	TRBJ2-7	CSARGRDLSYEQYF
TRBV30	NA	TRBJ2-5	CAWSALGGETQYF
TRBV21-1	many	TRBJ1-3	CASSKGRVTRPTRSGNTIYF
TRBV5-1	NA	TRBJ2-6	CASSSTGTRGTGVLTF
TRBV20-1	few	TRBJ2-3	CSSFYRTDTQYF
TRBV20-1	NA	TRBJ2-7	CSARRQDTYEQYF